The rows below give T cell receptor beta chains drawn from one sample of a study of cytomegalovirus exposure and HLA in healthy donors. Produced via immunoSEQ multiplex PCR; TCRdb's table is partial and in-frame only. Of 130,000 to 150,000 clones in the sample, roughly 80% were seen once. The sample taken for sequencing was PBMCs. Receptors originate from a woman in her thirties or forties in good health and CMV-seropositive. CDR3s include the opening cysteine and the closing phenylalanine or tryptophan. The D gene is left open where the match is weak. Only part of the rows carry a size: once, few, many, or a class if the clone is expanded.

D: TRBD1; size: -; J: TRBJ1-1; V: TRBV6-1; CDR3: CASSLDRRGTEAFF; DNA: TGTGCCAGCAGTTTGGACAGGAGGGGAACTGAAGCTTTCTTT
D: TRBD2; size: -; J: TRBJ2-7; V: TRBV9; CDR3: CASSVGPSGGVYEQYF; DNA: TGTGCCAGCAGCGTAGGTCCTAGCGGGGGGGTCTACGAGCAGTACTTC
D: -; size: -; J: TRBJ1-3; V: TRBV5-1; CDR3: CASRAGVGNTIYF; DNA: TGCGCCAGCAGAGCGGGGGTTGGAAACACCATATATTTT
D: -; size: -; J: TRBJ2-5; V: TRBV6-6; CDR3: CASSYSSQGLQYF; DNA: TGTGCCAGCAGTTACTCGAGTCAGGGCCTGCAGTACTTC
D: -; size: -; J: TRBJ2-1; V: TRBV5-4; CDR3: CASSLRGSYNEQFF; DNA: TGTGCCAGCAGCTTGCGGGGCTCCTACAATGAGCAGTTCTTC
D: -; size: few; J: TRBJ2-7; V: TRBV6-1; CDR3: CASRGGARYEQYF; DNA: TGTGCCAGCAGAGGGGGGGCGAGGTACGAGCAGTACTTC
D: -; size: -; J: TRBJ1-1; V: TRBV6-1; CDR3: CASSPAPRNTEAFF; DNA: TGTGCCAGCAGTCCTGCGCCAAGGAACACTGAAGCTTTCTTT
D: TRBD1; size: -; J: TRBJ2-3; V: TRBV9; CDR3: CASSVWTGSYTDTQYF; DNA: TGTGCCAGCAGCGTGTGGACAGGATCTTACACAGATACGCAGTATTTT
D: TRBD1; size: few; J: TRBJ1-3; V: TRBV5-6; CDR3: CASSWTGFGNTIYF; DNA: TGTGCCAGCAGCTGGACAGGCTTTGGAAACACCATATATTTT
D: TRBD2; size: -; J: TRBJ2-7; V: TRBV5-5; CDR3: CASSLVAMTSGGAYEQYF; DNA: TGTGCCAGCAGCTTGGTTGCCATGACTAGCGGGGGGGCTTATGAGCAGTACTTC
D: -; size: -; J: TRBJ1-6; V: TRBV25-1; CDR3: CASMGGRASPLHF; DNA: TGTGCCAGCATGGGAGGGAGGGCTTCACCCCTCCACTTT
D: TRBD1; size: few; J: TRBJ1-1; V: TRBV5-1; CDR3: CASSPGTGINTEAFF; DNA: TGCGCCAGCAGCCCGGGGACAGGGATAAACACTGAAGCTTTCTTT
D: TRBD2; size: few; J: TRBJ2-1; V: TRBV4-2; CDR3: CASSQGAGGGRSYNEQFF; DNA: TGTGCCAGCAGCCAAGGAGCTGGCGGGGGGAGATCCTACAATGAGCAGTTCTTC
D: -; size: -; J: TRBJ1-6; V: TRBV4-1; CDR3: CASREGNSPLHF; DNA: TGCGCCAGCAGAGAGGGTAATTCACCCCTCCACTTT
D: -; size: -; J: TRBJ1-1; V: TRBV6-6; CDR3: CASSSPGRGITEAFF; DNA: TGTGCCAGCAGTTCCCCGGGGAGGGGAATAACTGAAGCTTTCTTT
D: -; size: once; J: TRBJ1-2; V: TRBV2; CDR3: CASRGDAPPGYTF; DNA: TGTGCCAGCAGGGGAGATGCGCCACCTGGCTACACCTTC
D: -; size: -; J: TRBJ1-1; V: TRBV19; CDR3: CASSISVLTEAFF; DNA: TGTGCCAGTAGTATCTCCGTTCTCACTGAAGCTTTCTTT
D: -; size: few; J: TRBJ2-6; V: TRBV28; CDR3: CASSGQLSSGANVLTF; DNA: TGTGCCAGCAGCGGACAGTTAAGCTCTGGGGCCAACGTCCTGACTTTC
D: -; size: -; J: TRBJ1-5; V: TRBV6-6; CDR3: CASSYTSGGNQPQHF; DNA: TGTGCCAGCAGTTATACGAGCGGAGGCAATCAGCCCCAGCATTTT
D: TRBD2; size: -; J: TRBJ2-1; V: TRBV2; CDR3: CASSDPSGGHNEQFF; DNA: TGTGCCAGCAGTGATCCTAGCGGGGGCCACAATGAGCAGTTCTTC
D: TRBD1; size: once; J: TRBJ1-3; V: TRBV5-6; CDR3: CASSKDRGGNTIYF; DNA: TGTGCCAGCAGCAAGGACAGGGGTGGAAACACCATATATTTT
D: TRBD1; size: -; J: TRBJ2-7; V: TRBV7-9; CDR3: CASSLFLGTGPHEQYF; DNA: TGTGCCAGCAGCCTCTTTTTGGGGACAGGCCCCCACGAGCAGTACTTC
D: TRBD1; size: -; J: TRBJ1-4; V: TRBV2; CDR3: CASSGQGATNEKLFF; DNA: TGTGCCAGCAGTGGACAGGGGGCAACTAATGAAAAACTGTTTTTT
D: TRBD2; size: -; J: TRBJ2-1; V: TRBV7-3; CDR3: CASSLSAGVGEQFF; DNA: TGTGCCAGCAGCTTAAGTGCGGGGGTTGGCGAGCAGTTCTTC
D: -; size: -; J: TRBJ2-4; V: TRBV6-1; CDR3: CAVRDREAKNIQYF; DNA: TGTGCCGTTAGAGACCGGGAGGCCAAAAACATTCAGTACTTC
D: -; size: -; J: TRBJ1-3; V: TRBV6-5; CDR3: CASSYREGNTIYF; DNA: TGTGCCAGCAGTTATAGGGAGGGGAACACCATATATTTT
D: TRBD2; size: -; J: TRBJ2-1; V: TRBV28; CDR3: CASSLLAAGGINNEQFF; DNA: TGTGCCAGCAGTTTATTAGCAGCGGGGGGAATTAACAATGAGCAGTTCTTC
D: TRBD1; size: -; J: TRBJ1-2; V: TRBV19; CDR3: CASRTQGAGYGYTF; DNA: TGTGCCAGCCGAACACAGGGGGCGGGCTATGGCTACACCTTC
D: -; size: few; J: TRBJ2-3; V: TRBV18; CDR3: CASSPASTDTQYF; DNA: TGTGCCAGCTCACCGGCTAGCACAGATACGCAGTATTTT